These 21 T cell receptor beta chains were sequenced from one sample in a study of blood T cell repertoires in COVID-19. TCRdb keeps only in-frame clones here, not all; method: immunoSEQ multiplex PCR. Of approximately 160,000 clones listed, approximately 85% are singletons. The sequenced sample was peripheral blood. The receptors were gathered from a man in his fifties or sixties who had recovered from COVID-19.

The chain uses TRBV6-5 and TRBJ1-2, with a weak D call TRBD1 (6 bases). The CDR3 length is 15 residues. Trimming cost V 8 bases and J 4 bases, with 20 bases left between them. Germline loops: CDR1 MNHEY, CDR2 SVGAGI. The CDR3 loop reads CASRPGAGESYGYTF. CDR3 nucleotides: TGTGCCAGCCGCCCTGGGGCAGGGGAAAGCTATGGCTACACCTTC.

The chain uses TRBV5-4 and TRBJ1-2, with a possible D match to TRBD1 (5 bases). The CDR3 runs to 16 residues. Trimming removed 3 bases from V and 4 bases from J, with 19 bases in between. Germline loops: CDR1 SGHNT, CDR2 YYREEE (reference sequence). The CDR3, as DNA: TGTGCCAGCAGCTCCAACCTTGGAGGGGCTAGCTATGGCTACACCTTC. This sequence encodes CASSSNLGGASYGYTF.

V is TRBV19 and J is TRBJ1-1; D is uncertain. The CDR3 extends over 13 amino acids. The germline gives CDR1 LNHDA, CDR2 SQIVND (reference sequence). V was cut by 9 bases and J by 6 bases, with 17 bases left in between. The CDR3 coding sequence is TGTGCCAGCACGGAAGAGGGTAGGTCTGAAGCTTTCTTT. It is translated as CASTEEGRSEAFF.

V gene TRBV5-1 combines with J gene TRBJ2-3; D possibly corresponds to TRBD1 (5 bases). The CDR3 consists of 14 residues. The germline CDR1 and CDR2 sequences are SGHRS and YFSETQ. V shed 3 bases and J shed 2 bases, with 10 bases lying between them. The CDR3 loop reads CASSSDRYTDTQYF. CDR3 in DNA: TGCGCCAGCAGCTCCGACAGATACACAGATACGCAGTATTTT.

This clone showed up just a few times. The chain couples TRBV27 to TRBJ2-3; 7 nucleotides line up with TRBD2. J was trimmed by 5 bases and V by 7 bases; bases with no gene match: 9. This CDR3 comprises 14 residues. Looked up from germline, CDR1 is MNHEY and CDR2 is SMNVEV (reference sequence). The CDR3 DNA reads as TGTGCCAGCATAGGCACATCGGGGGGAGATACGCAGTATTTT. Protein: CASIGTSGGDTQYF.

CDR3 in DNA: TGTGCCAGCTCACTGACAGAGAACTATGGCTACACCTTC. Residues: CASSLTENYGYTF. This chain uses TRBV18 with TRBJ1-2, with D perhaps matching TRBD1 (5 bases). This CDR3 spans 13 amino acids. Germline V gene data show CDR1 as KGHSH and CDR2 as LQKENI. V was clipped by 4 bases and J by 2 bases, with 8 bases between them.

The count of this clone is one. The CDR3: CARGRGGGEGAKNIQYF. CDR3 nucleotides: TGCGCCCGAGGGAGGGGAGGCGGGGAAGGAGCCAAAAACATTCAGTACTTC. This chain uses TRBV23-1 with TRBJ2-4; TRBD2 matches at 7 bases. TRBV23-1 is filed as an ORF, its function uncertain. V dropped 11 bases and J dropped 0; count of bases not matched to a gene: 16. This CDR3 is 17 amino acids long.

This chain uses TRBV6-2 or TRBV6-3 with TRBJ1-1; TRBD1 aligns across 7 bases. CDR3 length equals 15 residues. CDR1 is MNHEY and CDR2 is SVGEGT in the germline V gene. V lost 0 bases to trimming and J lost 2 bases; unmatched junction nucleotides: 3. The CDR3 loop reads CASSYSRQGNTEAFF. CDR3 coding DNA: TGTGCCAGCAGTTACTCCCGACAGGGCAACACTGAAGCTTTCTTT.

This chain's CDR3 is CSVVKGATDLSYEQYF. As DNA, the CDR3 is TGCAGCGTTGTTAAAGGGGCAACTGACCTCTCCTACGAGCAGTACTTC. The V and J genes are TRBV29-1 and TRBJ2-7; maybe TRBD1 (5 bases). Trimming removed 4 bases at V and 0 bases at J, with 19 bases between. This CDR3 has 16 amino acids. Looked up from germline, CDR1 is SQVTM and CDR2 is ANQGSEA.

CDR3 coding DNA: TGTGCCAGCAGTGAATTGACAGGGGAGAGTCAGCCCCAGCATTTT. Translating gives CASSELTGESQPQHF. The rearrangement joins TRBV2 to TRBJ1-5; 8 bases are shared with TRBD1. J was trimmed by 6 bases and V by 2 bases; bases with no gene match: 6. CDR1 and CDR2 from the germline V gene are SNHLY and FYNNEI. CDR3 length: 15 amino acids.

This chain uses TRBV28 with TRBJ1-1; 7 nucleotides line up with TRBD1. With V trimmed by 7 bases and J by 5 bases, 10 bases remained unmatched. Germline V gives CDR1 MDHEN, CDR2 SYDVKM. The CDR3 consists of 14 residues. The DNA of the CDR3 is TGTGCCAGCAACCTCAGGGGGGCGGAGACTGAAGCTTTCTTT. It specifies CASNLRGAETEAFF.

The chain is built from TRBV5-1 and TRBJ2-2; D perhaps matches TRBD1 (6 bases). The CDR3 totals 13 residues. V shed 3 bases and J shed 5 bases, with 8 bases lying between them. CDR1 and CDR2 (germline): SGHRS, YFSETQ. The CDR3 protein is CASSWTVTGELFF. CDR3 DNA: TGCGCCAGCAGCTGGACAGTAACCGGGGAGCTGTTTTTT.

This chain links TRBV19 with TRBJ2-3; the match to TRBD2 covers 7 bases. V trimming: 3 bases; J trimming: 4 bases; junction bases outside the gene matches: 7. The CDR3 loop spans 15 amino acids. Germline V CDR1 and CDR2: LNHDA, SQIVND (reference sequence). CDR3 DNA sequence: TGTGCCAGTAGTATCGAAGGGACTACGTCAGATACGCAGTATTTT. Translating gives CASSIEGTTSDTQYF.

In its sample, this clone was seen many times. This chain joins TRBV19 and TRBJ1-1; unclear D gene. The CDR3 covers 14 residues. Trimming removed 4 bases at V and 6 bases at J, with 15 bases between. Germline assignment: CDR1 LNHDA and CDR2 SQIVND (reference sequence). The CDR3 spells CASSTPGFKPEAFF. The DNA of the CDR3 is TGTGCCAGTAGTACGCCCGGGTTCAAGCCTGAAGCTTTCTTT.

V usage is TRBV27 and J usage is TRBJ1-1; D might be TRBD1 (6 bases). Trimming took 2 bases from V and 12 from J, leaving 16 bases between them. This CDR3 is 13 amino acids long. The germline CDR1 and CDR2 sequences are MNHEY and SMNVEV (reference sequence). The CDR3 reads CASSLTVRGGTFF. The DNA for the CDR3 is TGTGCCAGCAGTTTAACTGTCAGGGGCGGAACTTTCTTT.

The chain combines TRBV7-2 with TRBJ2-1; D may be TRBD2 (6 bases). Germline lookup yields CDR1 SGHTA and CDR2 FQGNSA. The ends were cut back, 5 bases at V and 0 bases at J, with 17 bases in the middle. The CDR3 is made up of 17 amino acids. CDR3 nucleotide sequence: TGTGCCAGCAGCCCAAGGGACTCTAGGAGCTCCTACAATGAGCAGTTCTTC. As protein: CASSPRDSRSSYNEQFF.

The chain combines TRBV3-1 (or the pseudogene TRBV3-2) with TRBJ1-6; no reliable D call. Germline values: CDR1 LGHDT, CDR2 YNNKEL (reference sequence). There are 16 residues in the CDR3. V gave up 2 bases and J gave up 0 bases, with 8 bases separating them. The CDR3 bases are TGTGCCAGCAGCCAACTGGGGAGCTCCTATAATTCACCCCTCCACTTT. This translates into CASSQLGSSYNSPLHF.

The V and J genes are TRBV5-1 and TRBJ1-2; D is unclear. Trimming took 7 bases from V and 1 from J, leaving 8 bases between them. There are 12 residues in the CDR3. The germline gives CDR1 SGHRS, CDR2 YFSETQ. The CDR3 DNA is TGCGCCAGCCATCAGGATAACTATGGCTACACCTTC. Encoded protein: CASHQDNYGYTF.

The chain couples TRBV5-1 to TRBJ2-7; TRBD1 agrees at 11 bases. Trimming cost V 5 bases and J 5 bases; bases outside gene matches: 9. CDR3 length equals 15 residues. Germline V gene sequence: CDR1 SGHRS, CDR2 YFSETQ. CDR3 sequence (DNA): TGCGCCAGCAGAGTTACCGGGACAGGGGGGGACGAGCAGTACTTC. It translates to CASRVTGTGGDEQYF.

The chain recombines TRBV30 with TRBJ2-7; weak D call: TRBD1 (5 bases). Between the trimmed V and J ends, which lost 0 bases and 7 bases, there was a span of 13 bases. This CDR3 spans 13 amino acids. The germline gives CDR1 GTSNPN, CDR2 SVGIG (reference sequence). The CDR3 coding sequence is TGTGCCTGGAGTGTACGTTCCTCAGGGGAGCAGTACTTC. This codes for CAWSVRSSGEQYF.

The rearrangement links TRBV4-3 to TRBJ1-2; possible D gene TRBD1, 5 bases. The CDR3 loop spans 14 amino acids. Germline CDR1 reads LGHNA; CDR2 reads YSLEER. Trimming pared 0 bases from V and 2 bases from J, leaving 7 bases between. DNA of the CDR3: TGCGCCAGCAGCCAAGAGTCAGGGAACTATGGCTACACCTTC. It is translated as CASSQESGNYGYTF.